One T cell receptor beta chain is described in this entry. Its specificity is not known. These data originate in a study of T cells in tuberculosis. The wider study: The T cells targeted glucose monomycolate, a mycobacterial lipid, via CD1B. In South Africa, adults with active tuberculosis were compared with IGRA-negative and latently infected IGRA-positive adolescents.

Sequencing used immunoSEQ multiplex PCR; TCRdb keeps in-frame clones, though not all of them. Of about 36,000 clones in the sample, more than 85% were seen once. Study-level points and caveats: Smaller distances to GMM-specific TCRs suggested their expansion in active tuberculosis.

The CDR3 covers 12 residues. CDR1 and CDR2 (germline): GTSNPN, SVGIG (reference sequence). The gene calls are TRBV30 and TRBJ2-5; maybe TRBD1 (5 bases). The DNA matches TRBJ2-7 better at its end, which makes the J call doubtful. The specimen sequenced was PBMCs. The TCR was taken from a donor aged 10-30 years with latent tuberculosis or without tuberculosis infection. CDR3 in amino acids: CAWGRVAYEQYF. The DNA of the CDR3 is TGTGCCTGGGGCAGGGTTGCCTACGAGCAGTACTTC.